The source of this T cell receptor beta chain is a study of OX40 agonist ivuxolimab in advanced cancers. Across the study: Patients were treated with intravenous ivuxolimab, dosed at 0.01 to 10 mg/kg and infused every 2 weeks. The study enrolled dose-escalation patients with hepatocellular carcinoma, melanoma, renal cell or head and neck cancer.

Only in-frame clones appear in the TCRdb table, and some are missing; sequencing was by immunoSEQ multiplex PCR. The sample contains tens of thousands of clones, less than 95% of which appear only once. The CDR3 covers 15 residues. J gave up 3 bases and V 4 bases, and 2 bases lay outside the gene matches. CDR1 is MNHNY, CDR2 SVGAGI, per germline (reference sequence). The TCR originated in an adult with an advanced solid tumor such as melanoma, head and neck, liver or kidney cancer. The chain is built from TRBV6-6 and TRBJ2-6; 8 bases are shared with TRBD1. The material was CD4+ or CD8+ T cells sorted from blood, obtained in a trial of the OX40 agonist ivuxolimab. The CDR3 loop reads CASSSTGVGANVLTF. Written as DNA, the CDR3 is TGTGCCAGCAGTTCGACAGGGGTTGGGGCCAACGTCCTGACTTTC.